This T cell receptor (beta chain) was found in a study of T cells after yellow fever vaccination (dated by TCRdb to the late 2010s). For the wider study: The SMART-Seq v4 Ultra Low Input RNA kit was used to prepare libraries from fractions with low cell numbers. Blood samples were taken at several timepoints before and after primary and secondary immunization, and bulk PBMC replicates and cell subsets were isolated. Two healthy male donors, one aged 18 to 29 and one aged 30 to 39 years, were included in the cohort. To track T-cell clones before and after primary and booster YFV17D yellow fever vaccination, bulk TCR alpha and beta repertoires were sequenced longitudinally. Findings and caveats that apply to the study as a whole: Most clones expanded after primary vaccination (96% of CD4 and 88% of CD8) were re-detected after the booster, suggesting that broad memory maintenance occurred. Compared with the primary T-cell response, the secondary T-cell response was weaker but faster, peaking on day 5 rather than day 15. Because only a couple of donors were included in the study, the extent to which the findings can be generalized is limited. FACS-sorted repertoires could contain abundant contaminating clonotypes from the bulk population, so computational filtering was required. A small share of clonotypes was detected in both CD4 and CD8 compartments, with the overlap likely arising from convergent recombination.

The treatment or condition label on this specimen signifies: live attenuated yellow fever vaccine strain. A standard Ficoll-Paque protocol was used to isolate PBMCs from peripheral blood. CD4 and CD8 T-cell fractions were isolated with Dynabeads CD4 and CD8 positive selection kits. TriZol was used to extract RNA from bulk PBMCs, CD4 and CD8 fractions, and dextramer-positive and dextramer-negative fractions. TCR cDNA was synthesized by 5'RACE template switching, through which a universal primer site and unique molecular identifiers were introduced. cDNA synthesis was primed from both the TCR alpha and TCR beta constant segments. Libraries were amplified in two PCR steps, with sample barcodes and sequencing adapters added in the second step. Libraries were sequenced on Illumina HiSeq 2500 (2x100 bp) or NovaSeq (2x150 bp). From the authors' description of their analysis: MIGEC handled demultiplexing of reads and collapsing into UMI consensus sequences, while MiXCR performed V(D)J alignment. Clonotypes responding to the vaccine were identified with edgeR on replicate PBMC samples, with the criteria of FDR below 0.01 and a log2 fold change above 5 up to day 15. Each bulk clonotype received a CD4 or CD8 identity based on whether the sequenced CD4 or CD8 repertoire contained that clonotype at higher abundance. Starting from the raw public reads, TCRdb applied fastp trimming at Q25, assembled clones with MiXCR and retained in-frame beta chains. Rows with a matching CDR3 protein are joined into one entry that keeps the most common DNA and genes. The V and J calls here are based on TCRdb, not the publication. The sample table shows approximately 120,000 distinct CDR3 sequences, and around 7.4% are seen once. The leading ten clones occupy roughly 2.6% of the sample.

The CDR3 holds 17 amino acids from the cysteine to the phenylalanine. Of the read, only the CDR3 DNA is kept; its 51 bases are in frame from base 1. As encoded in the germline V gene, CDR1 is SGHTS while CDR2 is YDEGEE. Trimming accounts for 0 bases at V and 0 bases at J, while the number of junction bases matched to no gene is 8. This clonotype was picked up many times. Its specific antigen is unknown. The record has no base qualities; no much larger clone is one base away. The rearranged chain carries TRBV5-8 and TRBJ2-7; 8 bases in between match TRBD2. The TCR originated in a man aged 18 to 29 who received the YFV17D yellow fever vaccine. The material was CD4+ T cells sorted from PBMCs, obtained 10 days after the first yellow fever vaccination. The CDR3 loop reads CASSLGAGGDVSYEQYF. Read as DNA, the sequence is TGTGCCAGCAGCTTGGGCGCGGGAGGCGATGTCTCCTACGAGCAGTACTTC.